Each of the 13 T cell receptor beta chains below was sequenced from the same sample in a study of human T cells and chemical hapten exposure. Documented time point: patch test 1, 2 weeks after DPC sensitization. Described treatment: therapeutic diphenylcyclopropenone sensitization with weekly scalp DPC. TCRdb passed the RACE reads through MiXCR, listing each CDR3 protein once. The sample has fewer than 95,000 distinct CDR3 sequences, more than 9% seen once; the top ten hold roughly 2.2%. Here the sequenced sample was whole blood, taken in connection with sensitization to the hapten diphenylcyclopropenone (DPC). These receptors all come from a middle-aged man with alopecia areata. Some clones in this sample may be carry-over from other donors' samples.

This chain uses TRBV10-3 with TRBJ2-4, with 7 positions matching TRBD1. V was pared by 0 bases and J by 8 bases, with 10 bases of the junction left unmatched. This CDR3 comprises 16 residues. Germline V gives CDR1 ENHRY, CDR2 SYGVKD. The CDR3 sequence: CAISESFNRGVDIQYF. The CDR3 nucleotides are TGTGCCATCAGTGAGTCGTTTAACAGGGGAGTGGACATTCAGTACTTC.

The J gene is TRBJ2-3, the V gene TRBV20-1, with TRBD2 identical over 8 bases. This CDR3 region has 16 residues. V was clipped by 0 bases and J by 3 bases; unmatched bases: 8. Germline V CDR1 and CDR2: DFQATT, SNEGSKA (reference sequence). The CDR3 DNA follows: TGCAGTGCTAGAGATCCATCAGCGGGAGTAACAGATACGCAGTATTTT. Its protein is CSARDPSAGVTDTQYF.

The chain uses TRBV7-2 and TRBJ2-1; 9 nucleotides align to TRBD2. Germline loops: CDR1 SGHTA, CDR2 FQGNSA. V lost 4 bases, J lost 10 bases, and 14 bases stayed unmatched. The CDR3 length is 16 residues. As DNA, the CDR3 is TGTGCCAGCAGCTCTCCTCCGGGACTAGCACTTACGGAGCAGTTCTTC. This codes for CASSSPPGLALTEQFF.

Ten or more counts support this clonotype. The chain couples TRBV5-1 to TRBJ1-1; TRBD1 agrees at 8 bases. The length of the CDR3 is 14 residues. Trimming removed 0 bases from V and 4 bases from J; junction bases left unmatched: 2. Germline V lookup: CDR1 SGHRS, CDR2 YFSETQ. Here the CDR3 DNA reads TGCGCCAGCAGCTTGGGGACAGGGACCACTGAAGCTTTCTTT. It yields the protein CASSLGTGTTEAFF.

This chain links TRBV12-3 or TRBV12-4 with TRBJ2-6; either TRBD1 or TRBD2 may fit D (5 bases each). This CDR3 is built from 17 residues. The V gene lost 6 bases and the J gene lost 3 bases, with 18 bases spanning the gap. The CDR3 DNA is TGTGCCAGCAGGGGGTTGGACGGGGCTGGTGGGGCCAACGTCCTGACTTTC. This sequence encodes CASRGLDGAGGANVLTF.

This clonotype has at least ten counts. This chain joins TRBV29-1 and TRBJ1-5; possibly TRBD1 for D (5 bases). The CDR3 length is 13 residues. CDR1 SQVTM and CDR2 ANQGSEA come from the germline V gene. Between the trimmed V and J ends, which lost 5 bases and 0 bases, there was a span of 8 bases. The CDR3 DNA sequence: TGCAGCGTTATAGGGGATAGCAATCAGCCCCAGCATTTT. This codes for CSVIGDSNQPQHF.

The sample holds a few counts of this clonotype. The chain joins TRBV28 to TRBJ2-3, with 8 bases fitting TRBD1. From germline, CDR1 is MDHEN and CDR2 SYDVKM. V shed 5 bases, J shed 2 bases, and the junction held 6 bases outside the gene matches. CDR3 length: 15 residues. CDR3 region: CASSREDRDTDTQYF. The DNA of the CDR3 is TGTGCCAGCAGTCGAGAGGACAGGGACACAGATACGCAGTATTTT.

This clonotype occurred many times. This chain joins TRBV28 and TRBJ2-7, with D possibly TRBD1 on 6 matching bases. Trimming pared 0 bases from V and 5 bases from J, leaving 8 bases between. Germline-derived CDR1 and CDR2 are MDHEN and SYDVKM. The CDR3 runs 13 residues. The CDR3 reads CASSLWGANEQYF. In DNA form, the CDR3 reads TGTGCCAGCAGTTTATGGGGGGCGAACGAGCAGTACTTC.

The chain combines TRBV6-2 or TRBV6-3 with TRBJ2-7; tentatively, D is TRBD1 or TRBD2 (5 bases each). Per the germline V gene, CDR1 is MNHEY and CDR2 is SVGEGT. The CDR3 is 14 amino acids. V shed 10 bases and J shed 0 bases, with 16 bases lying between them. CDR3 nucleotide sequence: TGTGCCACCAAGGGGAGCGCCCGCTCCTACGAGCAGTACGTC. It is translated as CATKGSARSYEQYV.

The chain combines TRBV25-1 with TRBJ1-1; D is perhaps TRBD1 (6 bases). The CDR3 has 15 residues. Germline CDR1 MGHDK, CDR2 SYGVNS. Trimming cost V 3 bases and J 4 bases, with 15 bases left between them. The CDR3, as DNA: TGTGCCAGCAGTGACCTTTTCGGGGGGCTCACTGAAGCTTTCTTT. Translating it yields CASSDLFGGLTEAFF.

This clonotype occurred a few times. The genes are TRBV4-3 and TRBJ2-3; 7 bases fit TRBD2. The germline gives CDR1 LGHNA, CDR2 YSLEER. The CDR3 extends over 15 amino acids. V gave up 0 bases and J gave up 2 bases; unmatched junction bases: 2. The CDR3 DNA reads as TGCGCCAGCAGCCAAGAGGGAGGGGCCACAGATACGCAGTATTTT. As protein: CASSQEGGATDTQYF.

This clonotype was seen only a few times. The chain combines TRBV5-1 with TRBJ2-5; TRBD2 matches 11 bases. The junction had 17 bases not matched to a gene; V was cut back by 2 bases and J by 2 bases. This CDR3 is built from 20 residues. Looked up from germline, CDR1 is SGHRS and CDR2 is YFSETQ. For the CDR3, the DNA is TGCGCCAGCAGCTTCGGCACCCTCGGGACTAGCGGAAATTTACAAGAGACCCAGTACTTC. Translating it yields CASSFGTLGTSGNLQETQYF. The whole variable domain, remainder taken from reference TRBV5-1 and TRBJ2-5, is KAGVTQTPRYLIKTRGQQVTLSCSPISGHRSVSWYQQTPGQGLQFLFEYFSETQRNKGNFPGRFSGRQFSNSRSEMNVSTLELGDSALYLCASSFGTLGTSGNLQETQYFGPGTRLLVL.

This clonotype came up a few times. The V and J genes are TRBV7-9 and TRBJ2-1; D unclear. From germline, CDR1 is SEHNR and CDR2 FQNEAQ (reference sequence). V was trimmed by 4 bases and J by 3 bases, leaving 7 bases between them. The CDR3 is made up of 13 amino acids. CDR3 protein: CASSSTYYNEQFF. DNA for the CDR3: TGTGCCAGCAGCTCCACCTACTACAATGAGCAGTTCTTC.